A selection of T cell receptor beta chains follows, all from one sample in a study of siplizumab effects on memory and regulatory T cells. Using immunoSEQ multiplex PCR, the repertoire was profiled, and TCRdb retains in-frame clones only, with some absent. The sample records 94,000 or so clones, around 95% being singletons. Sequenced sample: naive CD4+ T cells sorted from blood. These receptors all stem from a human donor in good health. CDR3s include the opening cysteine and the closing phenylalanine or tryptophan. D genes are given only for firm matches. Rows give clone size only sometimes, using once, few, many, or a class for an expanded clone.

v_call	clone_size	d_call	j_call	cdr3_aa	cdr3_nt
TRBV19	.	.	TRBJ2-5	CASSTSSGRTQYF	TGTGCCAGTAGTACCTCCTCTGGTAGAACCCAGTACTTC
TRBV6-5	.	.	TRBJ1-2	CASSYSPNYGYTF	TGTGCCAGCAGTTACTCCCCCAATTATGGCTACACCTTC
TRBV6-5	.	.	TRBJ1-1	CASSYRGLNTEAFF	TGTGCCAGCAGTTACCGGGGGCTGAACACTGAAGCTTTCTTT
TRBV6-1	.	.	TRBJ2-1	CASIWAGGPGNEQFF	TGTGCCAGCATCTGGGCCGGGGGGCCTGGCAATGAGCAGTTCTTC
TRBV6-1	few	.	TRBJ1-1	CASRGLFSGTEAFF	TGTGCCAGCAGAGGACTTTTTTCGGGGACTGAAGCTTTCTTT
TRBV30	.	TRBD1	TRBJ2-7	CAWSPGQGGSDEQYF	TGTGCCTGGAGCCCGGGACAGGGGGGATCTGACGAGCAGTACTTC
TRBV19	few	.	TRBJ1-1	CASSRTYEAFF	TGTGCCAGTAGCAGGACGTACGAAGCTTTCTTT
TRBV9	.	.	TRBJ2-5	CASSTREGTQYF	TGTGCCAGCAGCACCCGCGAGGGGACCCAGTACTTC
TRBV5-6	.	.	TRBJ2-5	CASSLRSDQETQYF	TGTGCCAGCAGCTTGAGGTCAGACCAAGAGACCCAGTACTTC
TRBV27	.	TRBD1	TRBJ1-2	CASSDTGGEGYTF	TGTGCCAGCAGTGATACAGGGGGCGAAGGCTACACCTTC
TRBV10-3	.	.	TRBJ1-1	CAISDRENTEAFF	TGTGCCATCAGTGACAGAGAGAACACTGAAGCTTTCTTT
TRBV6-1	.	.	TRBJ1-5	CASSEAFPQPQHF	TGTGCCAGCAGTGAAGCATTCCCTCAGCCCCAGCATTTT
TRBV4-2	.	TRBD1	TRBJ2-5	CASSQPDRDQETQYF	TGTGCCAGCAGCCAGCCGGACAGGGACCAAGAGACCCAGTACTTC
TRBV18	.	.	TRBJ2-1	CASSPPVGGGAGNEQFF	TGTGCCAGCTCACCACCGGTGGGTGGGGGGGCCGGCAATGAGCAGTTCTTC
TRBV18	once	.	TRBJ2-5	CASSPGETQYF	TGTGCCAGCTCACCAGGCGAGACCCAGTACTTC
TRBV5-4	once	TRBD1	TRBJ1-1	CASSLTGGNTEAFF	TGTGCCAGCAGCTTGACAGGGGGGAACACTGAAGCTTTCTTT
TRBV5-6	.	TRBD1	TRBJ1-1	CASSFPLGQGSWTEAFF	TGTGCCAGCAGCTTCCCTCTAGGACAGGGGAGTTGGACTGAAGCTTTCTTT
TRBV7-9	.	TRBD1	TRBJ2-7	CASLPGQGFEQYF	TGTGCCAGCTTGCCGGGACAGGGGTTCGAGCAGTACTTC
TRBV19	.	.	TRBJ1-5	CASSEKNRFNQPQHF	TGTGCCAGTAGTGAGAAGAACAGGTTCAATCAGCCCCAGCATTTT